The present TCR beta chain was sequenced within a study of T cell repertoires in cytomegalovirus infection. Turning to the study itself: Indications of both CMV infection and matching HLA type were provided by public TCR beta signatures. Overall study findings and caveats: CMV carriers having the relevant HLA were flagged by cumulative public TCR beta family frequency.

As concerns this clonotype: Antigen unknown.

From the reads, TCRdb called clonotypes with MiXCR, one entry per CDR3 protein. The table records fewer than 1,000,000 distinct CDR3 sequences, roughly a third of them present only once. V lost 6 bases to trimming and J lost 5 bases, with 19 bases between them. The CDR3 has 15 residues. The chain combines TRBV12-3 or TRBV12-4 with TRBJ2-5; perhaps TRBD1 as D (7 bases). The sample here was cultured CD8+ T cells from PBMCs, taken from culture after CMV antigen stimulation. The TCR sequence derives from a human donor in good health (CMV status not recorded). Some clones in this sample may be carry-over from other donors' samples. In DNA form, the CDR3 reads TGTGCCAGCAGACCGACAGGGAGGACGGGGGAGACCCAGTACTTC. This gives the protein CASRPTGRTGETQYF.